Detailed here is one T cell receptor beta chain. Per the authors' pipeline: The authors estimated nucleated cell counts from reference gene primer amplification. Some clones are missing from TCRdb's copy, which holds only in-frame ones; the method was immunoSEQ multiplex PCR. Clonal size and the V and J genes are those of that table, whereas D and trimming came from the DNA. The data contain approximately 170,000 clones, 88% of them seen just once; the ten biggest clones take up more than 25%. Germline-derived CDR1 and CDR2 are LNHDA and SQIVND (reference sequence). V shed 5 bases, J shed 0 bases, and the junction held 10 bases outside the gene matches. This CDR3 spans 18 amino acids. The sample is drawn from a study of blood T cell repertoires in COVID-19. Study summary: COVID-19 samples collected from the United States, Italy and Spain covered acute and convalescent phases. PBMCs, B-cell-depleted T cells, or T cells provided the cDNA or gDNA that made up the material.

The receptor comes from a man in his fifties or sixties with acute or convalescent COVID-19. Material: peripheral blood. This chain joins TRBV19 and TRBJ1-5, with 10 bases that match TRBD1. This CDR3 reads CASSADRGGALSNQPQHF. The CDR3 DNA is TGTGCCAGTAGTGCGGACAGGGGGGGAGCCCTTAGCAATCAGCCCCAGCATTTT.